These 4 T cell receptor beta chains originate from one sample sequenced in a study of shared clonotypes between healthy human individuals. Sequencing used immunoSEQ multiplex PCR; TCRdb keeps in-frame clones, though not all of them. The repertoire holds roughly 2.1 million clones, with roughly 91% as singletons. CD8 cells classed as naive were CD45RO-negative and positively selected for CCR7, excluding terminally differentiated effector memory CD45RA+ cells. What was sequenced was naive CD8+ T cells from PBMCs. Every receptor here comes from a man between 18 and 29 years old in good health. Some clones in this sample may be carry-over from other donors' samples.

CDR3 bases: TGTGCCAGCAGCCACCCCGGGGGAGAGATTAGCAATCAGCCCCAGCATTTT. Translating gives CASSHPGGEISNQPQHF. This rearrangement joins TRBV16 to TRBJ1-5; TRBD1 is a possible D gene (5 bases). CDR1 KGHSY and CDR2 FQNENV come from the germline V gene. Trimming stripped 3 bases from V and 0 bases from J, with 15 bases between. The CDR3 totals 17 residues.

This rearrangement joins TRBV9 to TRBJ2-3, with D possibly TRBD2 on 5 matching bases. This CDR3 region has 16 residues. V was shortened by 4 bases and J by 0 bases, with 15 bases between the two germline ends. Germline assignment: CDR1 SGDLS and CDR2 YYNGEE. The CDR3 here is CASSLGLDVSTDTQYF. The CDR3, as DNA: TGTGCCAGCAGCCTTGGACTCGACGTAAGCACAGATACGCAGTATTTT.

This clone occurred once. The chain links TRBV5-1 to TRBJ2-1; 7 bases agree with TRBD1. V shed 5 bases and J 9 bases; nucleotides not matched to a gene: 11. The CDR3 totals 14 residues. Per germline, CDR1 SGHRS and CDR2 YFSETQ. Here the CDR3 DNA reads TGCGCCAGCAGGTTAGCACAGGGGTCTGGTGAGCAGTTCTTC. It specifies CASRLAQGSGEQFF.

The chain is built from TRBV27 and TRBJ1-2, with 11 bases that match TRBD1. The V and J ends lost 5 bases and 3 bases, in that order; junction bases with no gene match: 8. Germline V gene lookup returns CDR1 MNHEY and CDR2 SMNVEV (reference sequence). The CDR3 loop spans 16 amino acids. The CDR3 protein is CASSARTGGVDYGYTF. In DNA, the CDR3 is TGTGCCAGCAGTGCGCGGACAGGGGGCGTTGACTATGGCTACACCTTC.